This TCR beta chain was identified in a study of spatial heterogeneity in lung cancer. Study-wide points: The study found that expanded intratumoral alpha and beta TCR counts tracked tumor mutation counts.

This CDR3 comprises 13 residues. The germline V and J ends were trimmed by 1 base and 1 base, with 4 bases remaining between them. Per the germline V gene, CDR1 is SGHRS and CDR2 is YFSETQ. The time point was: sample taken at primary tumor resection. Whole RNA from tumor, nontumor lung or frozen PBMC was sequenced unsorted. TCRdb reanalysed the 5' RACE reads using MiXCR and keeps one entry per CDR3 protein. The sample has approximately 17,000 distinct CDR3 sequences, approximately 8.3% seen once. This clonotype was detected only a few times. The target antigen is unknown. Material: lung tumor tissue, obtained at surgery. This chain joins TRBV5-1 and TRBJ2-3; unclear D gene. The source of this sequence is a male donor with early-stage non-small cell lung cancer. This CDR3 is CASSLRGTDTQYF. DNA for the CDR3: TGCGCCAGCAGCTTGAGGGGCACAGATACGCAGTATTTT.